Presented here are 26 T cell receptor beta chains from one specimen sequenced in a study of T cells in Graves' hyperthyroidism and ophthalmopathy. RNA transcripts provided the source from which TCR beta CDR3 regions were amplified. First-round RT-PCR of the TCR CDR3 relied on the HTBI primer set. In TCRdb, the multiplex PCR reads were re-called with MiXCR into one record per CDR3 protein. This sample has more than 550,000 distinct CDR3 sequences, with 18% found just once. The source material was blood. All receptors derive from a woman between 45 and 65 years old with Graves' hyperthyroidism that later progressed to Graves' ophthalmopathy.

This clonotype was counted between two and nine times. The chain employs TRBV5-4 and TRBJ1-2, with a tentative D call TRBD1 (5 bases). V dropped 4 bases and J dropped 0 bases, with 10 bases sitting between them. CDR3 length equals 14 residues. The germline V gene encodes CDR1 SGHNT and CDR2 YYREEE (reference sequence). CDR3 sequence reads: CASSGRETNYGYTF. CDR3 coding DNA: TGTGCCAGCAGCGGCAGGGAAACTAACTATGGCTACACCTTC.

The sample holds many counts of this clonotype. The rearrangement joins TRBV5-1 to TRBJ2-3; 8 positions match TRBD2. Germline assignment: CDR1 SGHRS and CDR2 YFSETQ. Trimming cost V 0 bases and J 4 bases; bases outside gene matches: 10. CDR3 length equals 17 residues. The CDR3 nucleotides read TGCGCCAGCAGCTTGGAGGGTAGCGGGGTACTTGCAGATACGCAGTATTTT. It translates to CASSLEGSGVLADTQYF.

Ten or more counts support this clonotype. The V and J genes are TRBV3-1 and TRBJ1-3, with 7 bases identical to TRBD1. There are 16 residues in the CDR3. Trimming removed 1 base from V and 8 bases from J; junction bases left unmatched: 11. Germline lookup yields CDR1 LGHDT and CDR2 YNNKEL (reference sequence). The CDR3 DNA reads TGTGCCAGCAGCCAAGTCGTAAGGGGGCGAGACCACACCATATATTTT. Translating it yields CASSQVVRGRDHTIYF.

There are many counts of this clonotype. The chain employs TRBV6-1 and TRBJ2-3; maybe TRBD1 (6 bases). V dropped 7 bases and J dropped 5 bases, with 10 bases sitting between them. This CDR3 spans 12 amino acids. The germline V gene has CDR1 MNHNS and CDR2 SASEGT. The CDR3 reads CASTPDRDTQYF. The DNA of the CDR3 is TGTGCCAGCACTCCGGACAGAGATACGCAGTATTTT.

The sample holds many counts of this clonotype. The V and J genes are TRBV7-6 and TRBJ2-3; D perhaps matches TRBD2 (8 bases). CDR3 length: 16 residues. Germline CDR1 is SGHVS and CDR2 is FNYEAQ. V was clipped by 5 bases and J by 0 bases, with 15 bases between them. CDR3 protein: CASSDRAGGSTDTQYF. CDR3 coding DNA: TGTGCCAGCAGCGACAGGGCGGGGGGAAGCACAGATACGCAGTATTTT. The whole variable domain, filled in from reference TRBV7-6 and TRBJ2-3, reads GAGVSQSPRYKVTKRGQDVALRCDPISGHVSLYWYRQALGQGPEFLTYFNYEAQQDKSGLPNDRFSAERPEGSISTLTIQRTEQRDSAMYRCASSDRAGGSTDTQYFGPGTRLTVL.

This clonotype was seen a handful of times. V gene TRBV7-9 combines with J gene TRBJ2-7, with D tentatively TRBD1 (5 bases). Germline assignment: CDR1 SEHNR and CDR2 FQNEAQ (reference sequence). This CDR3 has 14 residues. Between the trimmed V and J ends, which lost 2 bases and 6 bases, there was a span of 14 bases. For the CDR3, the DNA is TGTGCCAGCAGCTTACAGGGTGTAGGGTCCGAGCAGTACTTC. This codes for CASSLQGVGSEQYF. Full variable domain (outside the CDR3, taken from reference TRBV7-9 and TRBJ2-7): DTGVSQNPRHKITKRGQNVTFRCDPISEHNRLYWYRQTLGQGPEFLTYFQNEAQLEKSRLLSDRFSAERPKGSFSTLEIQRTEQGDSAMYLCASSLQGVGSEQYFGPGTRLTVT.

The V call is TRBV9, the J call TRBJ1-4; D gene uncertain. Germline CDR1 is SGDLS and CDR2 is YYNGEE. Deletions cut 0 bases from V and 3 bases from J, with 18 bases between. The CDR3 is 18 amino acids. CDR3 region: CASSVANRALKSNEKLFF. CDR3 DNA sequence: TGTGCCAGCAGCGTAGCGAACCGGGCCTTAAAGTCTAATGAAAAACTGTTTTTT.

This clonotype was counted ten times or more. V and J are TRBV11-2 and TRBJ2-7; tentatively, D is TRBD1 (6 bases). The CDR3 is made up of 13 amino acids. Trimming removed 5 bases from V and 3 bases from J, with 11 bases in between. The V gene's germline CDR1 is SGHAT and CDR2 FQNNGV. In DNA form, the CDR3 reads TGTGCCAGCAGCCAGGGGCAGAACTACGAGCAGTACTTC. This sequence encodes CASSQGQNYEQYF.

The V gene is TRBV6-1, the J gene TRBJ1-1; unclear D gene. Germline V gives CDR1 MNHNS, CDR2 SASEGT. V gave up 6 bases and J gave up 10 bases, with 15 bases separating them. The CDR3 is 12 residues long. Written as DNA, the CDR3 is TGTGCCAGCAGGATCCCGGACGGTGGAGCTTTCTTT. This translates into CASRIPDGGAFF.

As for this clonotype: One base away lies a much larger clone, so this may be a sequencing read error. V is TRBV7-9 and J is TRBJ1-5, with D maybe TRBD1 (6 bases). The CDR3 spans 14 residues. The germline CDR1 and CDR2 sequences are SEHNR and FQNEAQ (reference sequence). The CDR3 coding sequence is TGTGCCAGCCGTAACAGGGTAAGCAATCCGCCCCAGCATTTT. Translated: CASRNRVSNPPQHF.

This clonotype was seen many times. The chain's CDR3 is CASSYRRDSGADTQYF. Written as DNA, the CDR3 is TGTGCCAGCAGCTACAGGAGGGACTCCGGTGCCGATACGCAGTATTTT. This rearrangement joins TRBV7-9 to TRBJ2-3, with a tentative D call TRBD2 (6 bases). Germline V gene sequence: CDR1 SEHNR, CDR2 FQNEAQ (reference sequence). The CDR3 is 16 amino acids. The ends were cut back, 4 bases at V and 6 bases at J, with 20 bases in the middle.

This chain links TRBV18 with TRBJ1-3; D is ambiguous. Per the germline V gene, CDR1 is KGHSH and CDR2 is LQKENI. Trimming took 6 bases from V and 0 from J, leaving 18 bases between them. The CDR3 runs to 17 residues. The CDR3 is CASSPAGSTSSGNTIYF. In nucleotides, the CDR3 is TGTGCCAGCTCCCCGGCGGGTTCTACATCCTCTGGAAACACCATATATTTT.

Only a few counts were recorded for this clonotype. The chain joins TRBV29-1 to TRBJ2-2; D not resolved. This CDR3 contains 12 residues. V was cut by 6 bases and J by 3 bases, with 8 bases left in between. Germline CDR1 and CDR2: SQVTM and ANQGSEA. CDR3 DNA: TGCAGCGTGAAGCAGGACACCGGGGAGCTGTTTTTT. It codes for CSVKQDTGELFF.

The chain couples TRBV5-4 to TRBJ2-1, with D tentatively TRBD2 (6 bases). Per the germline V gene, CDR1 is SGHNT and CDR2 is YYREEE (reference sequence). There are 17 residues in the CDR3. V gave up 0 bases and J gave up 0 bases, with 13 bases separating them. The CDR3, as DNA: TGTGCCAGCAGCTTGGTCGGTGCGGGGAGCTCCTACAATGAGCAGTTCTTC. Translating gives CASSLVGAGSSYNEQFF.

This clonotype occurred a few times. This sequence joins TRBV4-2 and TRBJ1-3; the D is unclear. CDR1 is LGHNA and CDR2 is YNFKEQ in the germline V gene. The germline V and J ends were trimmed by 4 bases and 0 bases, with 13 bases remaining between them. This CDR3 spans 16 amino acids. CDR3 in amino acids: CASSPEAGSSGNTIYF. CDR3 DNA: TGTGCCAGCAGCCCGGAGGCGGGGAGCTCTGGAAACACCATATATTTT.

This clonotype was seen ten or more times. At one end, the junction sequence differs from germline, possibly due to a read error. Here the CDR3 DNA reads TGTGCCAGCAGTGAGAGACCCCCGACGAACGCCGGGGAGCTGTTTTTT. This translates into CASSERPPTNAGELFF. The chain links TRBV2 to TRBJ2-2; no firm D call. The CDR3 loop spans 16 amino acids. Germline CDR1 and CDR2: SNHLY and FYNNEI. Full variable domain (rest looked up from reference TRBV2 and TRBJ2-2): EPEVTQTPSHQVTQMGQEVILRCVPISNHLYFYWYRQILGQKVEFLVSFYNNEISEKSEIFDDQFSVERPDGSNFTLKIRSTKLEDSAMYFCASSERPPTNAGELFFGEGSRLTVL.

This chain joins TRBV19 and TRBJ2-5; 8 nucleotides line up with TRBD1. The CDR3 consists of 15 residues. V lost 3 bases and J lost 5; bases outside the gene matches: 8. CDR1 and CDR2 (germline): LNHDA, SQIVND (reference sequence). Here the CDR3 reads CASSMLQGAYETQYF. In DNA form, the CDR3 reads TGTGCCAGTAGTATGTTGCAGGGGGCGTACGAGACCCAGTACTTC.

The rearrangement links TRBV30 to TRBJ1-5, with D unclear. Per germline, CDR1 GTSNPN and CDR2 SVGIG (reference sequence). The V and J ends lost 0 bases and 9 bases respectively, with 9 bases between them. CDR3 length: 12 amino acids. Written as DNA, the CDR3 is TGTGCCTGGAGTGTAACCCTCGGGCCCCAGCATTTT. Translated: CAWSVTLGPQHF.

V and J are TRBV20-1 and TRBJ2-1; D may be TRBD2 (6 bases). This CDR3 spans 11 amino acids. Germline loops: CDR1 DFQATT, CDR2 SNEGSKA (reference sequence). Between the trimmed V and J ends, which lost 4 bases and 10 bases, there was a span of 11 bases. CDR3 region: CSATSVSEQFF. Written as DNA, the CDR3 is TGCAGTGCTACTAGCGTCTCAGAGCAGTTCTTC.

The genes are TRBV29-1 and TRBJ2-5; 13 positions match TRBD2. With 6 bases clipped from V and 5 bases from J, the junction kept 3 bases outside the gene matches. The CDR3 totals 13 residues. Germline V gene lookup returns CDR1 SQVTM and CDR2 ANQGSEA. The CDR3 nucleotides are TGCAGCGTACGGACTAGCGGGGGCGAGACCCAGTACTTC. As protein: CSVRTSGGETQYF.

V and J are TRBV10-1 and TRBJ1-1; D remains ambiguous. This CDR3 has 13 residues. Germline CDR1 WNHNN, CDR2 SYGVQD (reference sequence). V was cut by 3 bases and J by 7 bases, with 12 bases left in between. CDR3 amino acids: CASSELAGGEAFF. Here the CDR3 DNA reads TGCGCCAGCAGTGAATTGGCAGGCGGTGAAGCTTTCTTT.

About this clonotype: A much larger clone lies a single base off, so this may be a read error. The rearrangement uses TRBV29-1 and TRBJ1-1, with 11 positions matching TRBD1. Germline V gene sequence: CDR1 SQVTM, CDR2 ANQGSEA. V was pared by 8 bases and J by 6 bases, with 8 bases of the junction left unmatched. CDR3 size: 13 residues. The CDR3 region has the DNA TGCAGCTCAACCGGGACAGGGGGAGCTGAAGCTTTCTTT. It specifies CSSTGTGGAEAFF.

This clonotype has ten or more counts. The chain carries TRBV7-9 and TRBJ1-1; TRBD1 might be the D (6 bases). Trimming took off 3 bases at V and 0 bases at J, with 8 bases between the two ends. CDR3 length equals 14 residues. Germline V lookup: CDR1 SEHNR, CDR2 FQNEAQ (reference sequence). The CDR3 reads CASSFTGLNTEAFF. CDR3 sequence (DNA): TGTGCCAGCAGCTTTACAGGGTTGAACACTGAAGCTTTCTTT.

This clonotype was counted between two and nine times. The chain couples TRBV12-3 or TRBV12-4 to TRBJ2-5; TRBD1 matches at 10 bases. The CDR3 loop spans 14 amino acids. J was trimmed by 4 bases and V by 7 bases; bases with no gene match: 6. CDR3 region: CASTWDRGRETQYF. The CDR3 bases are TGTGCCAGCACCTGGGACAGGGGTAGAGAGACCCAGTACTTC.

The chain employs TRBV4-2 and TRBJ1-5; D ambiguous. Trimming left V 4 bases short and J 5 bases short, with 18 bases between. Germline CDR1 reads LGHNA; CDR2 reads YNFKEQ. The CDR3 sequence is 16 residues long. The CDR3 DNA sequence: TGTGCCAGCAGCCCTATAGGAGGGCGTGGGGATCAGCCCCAGCATTTT. Protein product: CASSPIGGRGDQPQHF.

This chain connects TRBV30 to TRBJ2-3; 7 bases fit TRBD2. Germline V CDR1 and CDR2: GTSNPN, SVGIG (reference sequence). V trimming: 5 bases; J trimming: 3 bases; junction bases outside the gene matches: 2. This CDR3 spans 12 amino acids. The CDR3 coding sequence is TGTGCCTGGGGGGGGGGGACAGATACGCAGTATTTT. Encoded protein: CAWGGGTDTQYF.